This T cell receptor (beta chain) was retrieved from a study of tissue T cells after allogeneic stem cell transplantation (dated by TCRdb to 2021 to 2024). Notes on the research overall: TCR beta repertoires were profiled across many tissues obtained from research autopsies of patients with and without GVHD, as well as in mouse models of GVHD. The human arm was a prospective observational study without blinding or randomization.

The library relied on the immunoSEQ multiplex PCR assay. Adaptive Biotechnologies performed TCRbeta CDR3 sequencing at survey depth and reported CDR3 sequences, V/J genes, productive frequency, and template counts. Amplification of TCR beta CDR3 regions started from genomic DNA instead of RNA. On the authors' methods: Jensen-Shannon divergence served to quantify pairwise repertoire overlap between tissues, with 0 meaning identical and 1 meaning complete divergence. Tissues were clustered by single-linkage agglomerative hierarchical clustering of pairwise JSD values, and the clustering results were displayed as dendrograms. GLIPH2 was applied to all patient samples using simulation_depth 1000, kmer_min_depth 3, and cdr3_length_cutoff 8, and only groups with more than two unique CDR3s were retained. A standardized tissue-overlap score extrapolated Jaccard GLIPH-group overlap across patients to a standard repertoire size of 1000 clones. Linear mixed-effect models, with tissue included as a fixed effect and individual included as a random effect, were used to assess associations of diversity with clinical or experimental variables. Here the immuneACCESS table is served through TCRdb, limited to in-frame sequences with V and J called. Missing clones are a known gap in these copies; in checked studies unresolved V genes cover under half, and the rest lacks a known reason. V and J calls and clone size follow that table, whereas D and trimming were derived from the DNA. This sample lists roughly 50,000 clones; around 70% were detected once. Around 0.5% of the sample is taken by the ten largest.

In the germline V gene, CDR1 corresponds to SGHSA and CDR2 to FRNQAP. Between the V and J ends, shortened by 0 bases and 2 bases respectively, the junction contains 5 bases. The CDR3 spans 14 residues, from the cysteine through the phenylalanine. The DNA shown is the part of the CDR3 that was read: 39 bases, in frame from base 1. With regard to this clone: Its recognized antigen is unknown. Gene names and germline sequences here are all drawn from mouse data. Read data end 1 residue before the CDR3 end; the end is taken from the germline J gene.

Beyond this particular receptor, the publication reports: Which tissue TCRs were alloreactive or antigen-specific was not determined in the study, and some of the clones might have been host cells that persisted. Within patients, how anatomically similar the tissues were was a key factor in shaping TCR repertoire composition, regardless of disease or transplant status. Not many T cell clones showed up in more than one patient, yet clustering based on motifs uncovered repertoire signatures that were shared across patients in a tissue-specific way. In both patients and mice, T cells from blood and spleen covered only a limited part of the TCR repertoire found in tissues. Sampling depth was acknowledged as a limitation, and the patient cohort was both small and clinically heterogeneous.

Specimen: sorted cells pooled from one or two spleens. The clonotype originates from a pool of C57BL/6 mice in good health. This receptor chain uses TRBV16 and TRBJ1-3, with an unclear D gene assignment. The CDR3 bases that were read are TGTGCAAGCAGCTTAGATGGAGCTGGAAATACGCTCTAT. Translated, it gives CASSLDGAGNTLY. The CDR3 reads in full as CASSLDGAGNTLYF.